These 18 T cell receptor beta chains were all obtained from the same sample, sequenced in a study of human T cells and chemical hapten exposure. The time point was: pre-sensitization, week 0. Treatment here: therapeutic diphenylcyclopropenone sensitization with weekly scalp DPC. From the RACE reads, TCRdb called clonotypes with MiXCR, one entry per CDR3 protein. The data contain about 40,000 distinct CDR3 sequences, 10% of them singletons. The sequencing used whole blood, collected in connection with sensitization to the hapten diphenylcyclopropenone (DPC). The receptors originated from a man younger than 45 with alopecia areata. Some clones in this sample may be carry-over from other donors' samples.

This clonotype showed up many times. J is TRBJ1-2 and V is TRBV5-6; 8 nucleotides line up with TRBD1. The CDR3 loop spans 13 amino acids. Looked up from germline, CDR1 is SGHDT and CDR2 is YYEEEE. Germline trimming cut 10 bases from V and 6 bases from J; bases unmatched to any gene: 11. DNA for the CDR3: TGTGCCTCCTCAAGGGACAGGCTGGATGGCTACACCTTC. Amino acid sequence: CASSRDRLDGYTF.

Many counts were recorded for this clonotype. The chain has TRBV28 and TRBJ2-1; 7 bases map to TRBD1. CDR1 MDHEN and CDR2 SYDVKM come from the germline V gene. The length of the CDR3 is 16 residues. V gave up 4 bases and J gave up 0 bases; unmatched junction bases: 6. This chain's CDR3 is CASSSHRGSSYNEQFF. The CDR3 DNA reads TGTGCCAGCAGTTCGCACAGGGGAAGCTCCTACAATGAGCAGTTCTTC.

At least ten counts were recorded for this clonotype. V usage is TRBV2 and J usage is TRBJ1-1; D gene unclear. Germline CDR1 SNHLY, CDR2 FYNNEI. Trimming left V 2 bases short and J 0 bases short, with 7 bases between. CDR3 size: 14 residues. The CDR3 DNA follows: TGTGCCAGCAGTGAACAACCTCTGAACACTGAAGCTTTCTTT. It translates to CASSEQPLNTEAFF.

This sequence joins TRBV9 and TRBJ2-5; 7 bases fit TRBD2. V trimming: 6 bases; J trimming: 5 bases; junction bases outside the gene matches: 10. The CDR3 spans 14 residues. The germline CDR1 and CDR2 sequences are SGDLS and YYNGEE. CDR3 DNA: TGTGCCAGCACCGAGGGAGGGGCGATGGAGACCCAGTACTTC. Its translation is CASTEGGAMETQYF.

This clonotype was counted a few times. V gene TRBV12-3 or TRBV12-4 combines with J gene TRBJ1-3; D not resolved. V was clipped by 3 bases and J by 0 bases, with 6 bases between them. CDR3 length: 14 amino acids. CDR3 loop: CASSFTGSGNTIYF. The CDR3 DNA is TGTGCCAGCAGTTTCACGGGCTCTGGAAACACCATATATTTT.

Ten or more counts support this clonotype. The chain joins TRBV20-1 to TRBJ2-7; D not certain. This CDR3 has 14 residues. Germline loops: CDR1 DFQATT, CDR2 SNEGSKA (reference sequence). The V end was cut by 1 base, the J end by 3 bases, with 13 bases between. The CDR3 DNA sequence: TGCAGTGCTAGAGTGGGTGGCGGTTTCTACGAGCAGTACGTC. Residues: CSARVGGGFYEQYV.

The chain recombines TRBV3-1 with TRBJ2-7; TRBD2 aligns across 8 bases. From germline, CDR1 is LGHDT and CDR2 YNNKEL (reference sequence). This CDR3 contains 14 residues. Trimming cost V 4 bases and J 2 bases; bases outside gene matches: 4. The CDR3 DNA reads TGTGCCAGCAGCCTACTCGGGGGGGCCTACGAGCAGTACTTC. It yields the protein CASSLLGGAYEQYF.

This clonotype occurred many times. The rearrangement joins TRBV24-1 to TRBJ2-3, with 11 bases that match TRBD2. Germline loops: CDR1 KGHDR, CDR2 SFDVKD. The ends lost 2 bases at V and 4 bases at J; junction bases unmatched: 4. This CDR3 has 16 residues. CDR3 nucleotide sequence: TGTGCCACCAGTGATTCAACTAGCGGGGGAGCAGATACGCAGTATTTT. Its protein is CATSDSTSGGADTQYF.

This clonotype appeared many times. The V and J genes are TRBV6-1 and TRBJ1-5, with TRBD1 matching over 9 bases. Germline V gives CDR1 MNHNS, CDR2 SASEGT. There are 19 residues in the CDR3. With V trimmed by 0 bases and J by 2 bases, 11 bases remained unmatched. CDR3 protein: CASSEAPGQGRYGNQPQHF. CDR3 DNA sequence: TGTGCCAGCAGTGAAGCTCCGGGACAGGGCCGTTATGGCAATCAGCCCCAGCATTTT.

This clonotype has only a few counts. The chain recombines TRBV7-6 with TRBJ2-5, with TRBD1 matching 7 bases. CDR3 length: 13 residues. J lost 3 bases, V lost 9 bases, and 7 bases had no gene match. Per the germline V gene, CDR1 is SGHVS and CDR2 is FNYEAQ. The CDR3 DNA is TGTGCCAGAGACATCGGGACAGAAGAGACCCAGTACTTC. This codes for CARDIGTEETQYF. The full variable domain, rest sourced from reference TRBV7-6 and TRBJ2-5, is GAGVSQSPRYKVTKRGQDVALRCDPISGHVSLYWYRQALGQGPEFLTYFNYEAQQDKSGLPNDRFSAERPEGSISTLTIQRTEQRDSAMYRCARDIGTEETQYFGPGTRLLVL.

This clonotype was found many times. The CDR3 DNA is TGTGCCAGCAGCTTAGTCGGGACTAGCGGGAACTACAATGAGCAGTTCTTC. It encodes CASSLVGTSGNYNEQFF. The V and J genes are TRBV7-2 and TRBJ2-1, with 13 bases aligning to TRBD2. V trimming: 1 base; J trimming: 3 bases; junction bases outside the gene matches: 3. Germline CDR1 and CDR2: SGHTA and FQGNSA. CDR3 size: 17 residues.

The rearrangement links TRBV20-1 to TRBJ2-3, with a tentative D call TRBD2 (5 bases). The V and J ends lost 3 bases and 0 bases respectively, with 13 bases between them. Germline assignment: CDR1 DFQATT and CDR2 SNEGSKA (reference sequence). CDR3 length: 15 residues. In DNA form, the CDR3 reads TGCAGTGCTAGCAAGTTATGGACTAGCACAGATACGCAGTATTTT. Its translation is CSASKLWTSTDTQYF.

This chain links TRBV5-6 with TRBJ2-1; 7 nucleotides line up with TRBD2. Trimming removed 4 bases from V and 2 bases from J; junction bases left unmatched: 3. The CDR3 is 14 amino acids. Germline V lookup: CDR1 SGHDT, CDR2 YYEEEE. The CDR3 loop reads CASSGGLAYNEQFF. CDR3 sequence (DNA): TGTGCCAGCAGCGGAGGACTAGCCTACAATGAGCAGTTCTTC.

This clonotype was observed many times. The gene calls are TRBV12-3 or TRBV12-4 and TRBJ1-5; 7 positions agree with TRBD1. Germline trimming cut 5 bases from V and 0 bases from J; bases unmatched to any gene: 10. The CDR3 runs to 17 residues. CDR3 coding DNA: TGTGCCAGCAGTCAGGGGAACAGGGGCAATAGCAATCAGCCCCAGCATTTT. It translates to CASSQGNRGNSNQPQHF.

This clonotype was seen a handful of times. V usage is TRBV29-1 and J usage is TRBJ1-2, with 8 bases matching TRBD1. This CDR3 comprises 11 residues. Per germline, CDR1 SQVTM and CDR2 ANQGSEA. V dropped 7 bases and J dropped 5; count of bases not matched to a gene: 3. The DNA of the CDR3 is TGCAGCGCTCAGGGGGCTTATGGCTACACCTTC. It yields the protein CSAQGAYGYTF.

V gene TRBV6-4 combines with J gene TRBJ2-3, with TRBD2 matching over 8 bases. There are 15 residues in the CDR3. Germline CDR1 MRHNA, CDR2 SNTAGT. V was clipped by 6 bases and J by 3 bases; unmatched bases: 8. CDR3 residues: CASSQSGSGTDTQYF. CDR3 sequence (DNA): TGTGCCAGCAGCCAGAGCGGGAGTGGGACAGATACGCAGTATTTT.

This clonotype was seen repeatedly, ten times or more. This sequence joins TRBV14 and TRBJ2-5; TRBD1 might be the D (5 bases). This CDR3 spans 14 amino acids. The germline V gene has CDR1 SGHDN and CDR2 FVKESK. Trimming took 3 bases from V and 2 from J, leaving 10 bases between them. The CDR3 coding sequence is TGTGCCAGCAGCCAGAACGCAGGGCAAGAGACCCAGTACTTC. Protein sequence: CASSQNAGQETQYF.

The CDR3 bases are TGTGCCAGCAGCGTAGGCAGAAACACCATATATTTT. Translated: CASSVGRNTIYF. This chain links TRBV9 with TRBJ1-3; D unclear. The V and J ends lost 0 bases and 5 bases respectively, with 3 bases between them. Germline assignment: CDR1 SGDLS and CDR2 YYNGEE. The CDR3 extends over 12 amino acids.